A single T cell receptor beta chain is shown here with its context. Its antigen is currently not known. It has no much larger one-base neighbor in the sample; base qualities were not kept. Whole blood was collected in K2EDTA tubes by collaborating institutions according to the institutions' own protocols. For TCRbeta analysis, collaborator samples were shipped as frozen whole blood, as isolated PBMCs, or as DNA extracted from either sample type. The sample comes from a study of blood T cell repertoires in COVID-19 (TCRdb year 2020). About the study as a whole: Samples from collaborators originated in the United States, Italy and Spain and spanned both the acute and convalescent phases of COVID-19. Subjects who had been exposed to COVID-19, were actively infected with it, or had recovered from it provided the deeply sampled blood TCRbeta repertoires that made up the dataset. Samples were obtained from the ongoing ImmuneRACE study (first 160 participants) and from about 1,300 subjects provided by 6 global collaborators. A freely available public database, intended as a resource for researchers studying the immune response to SARS-CoV-2, is where the repertoires were released. The sample metadata nearly always contained a de-identified subject ID, COVID-19 status, age in years and sex. The prospective study material was composed of cDNA or gDNA derived from T cells, B-cell-depleted T cells, or PBMCs. Where available, HLA class I and class II types were obtained from metadata supplied by the sample provider rather than from assay-based typing.

The immunoSEQ Assay, a bias-controlled multiplex PCR, was used to amplify TCRbeta CDR3 regions from genomic DNA. Processing in the source paper ran as follows. Within the assay, amplification of reference gene primers was used to estimate how many nucleated cells each sample contained. To quantify the absolute abundance of each unique TCRbeta CDR3 rearrangement, sequence reads were collapsed and filtered. For each sample, productive Simpson clonality was calculated as the square root of Simpson's diversity index across productive rearrangements. In TCRdb, the immuneACCESS table is reduced to in-frame sequences with V and J assigned. These tables do not hold every clone; where another copy was compared, an unresolved V gene accounts for under half, and the others remain unexplained. The DNA gave D and trimming, while V, J and clone size come from that table. Across this sample there are around 170,000 clones, with around 67% seen only once. Of the sample, around 3% is held by the ten largest clones.

The CDR1 and CDR2 encoded by the germline V gene (reference sequence) are MNHEY and SMNVEV. From V the trimming removes 0 bases and from J it removes 6 bases, while the gene matches leave 3 bases of the junction unaccounted for. The CDR3 spans 17 residues, from the cysteine through the phenylalanine. Here the CDR3 DNA is all that survives: 51 bases in frame from base 1. What the work shows at the level of the full study, not this receptor alone: How much clinical and demographic metadata was included differed by source and by participant, and the metadata was provided uncurated.

This TCR was recovered from a woman older than 75 with acute or convalescent COVID-19. The sequenced sample consisted of peripheral blood. This chain is built from TRBV27 and TRBJ2-2; TRBD2 aligns with 14 central bases. Here the CDR3 is given as CASSLSLGLAGAGELFF. The DNA reads as follows: TGTGCCAGCAGTTTATCCCTGGGACTAGCGGGAGCCGGGGAGCTGTTTTTT.